This T cell receptor (beta chain) was profiled in a study of T cell changes during pregnancy in multiple sclerosis. This CDR3 region has 14 residues. V dropped 0 bases and J dropped 7 bases, with 7 bases sitting between them. The V gene's germline CDR1 is MNHEY and CDR2 SVGAGI. This clone was seen a few times. The sample carries other DNA sequences with the same CDR3. Libraries were prepared by immunoSEQ multiplex PCR; TCRdb keeps only in-frame clonotypes and omits some of them. Of about 73,000 clones in the sample, 85% to 90% were seen once. The sequence derives from a female donor in good health, enrolled as a control in a pregnancy study. The sequencing used peripheral blood, collected after pregnancy. This chain joins TRBV6-5 and TRBJ1-6; D gene uncertain. The CDR3 loop reads CASSYSAGNSPLHF. CDR3 in DNA: TGTGCCAGCAGTTACTCAGCCGGGAATTCACCCCTCCACTTT.